One TCR beta chain is described in this entry. The target of this receptor is not known. No much larger clonotype is one base removed from it; base qualities were not supplied. These data are taken from a study of chemoradiotherapy in HPV16-positive cancers (dated by TCRdb to between 2021 and 2024). A note on the overall study: Using functional T-cell assays on cells from a couple of HPV16-positive patients, the researchers defined candidate HPV-specific T-cell clones and common TCR motifs. Whether T-cell immunity against the HPV oncoproteins E6 and E7 changes during chemoradiotherapy and whether survival is affected by this immunity were examined in the study. The candidate HPV-specific TCRs and motifs were subsequently tracked in TCR repertoires obtained from 70 to 95 patients with HPV-related cancers.

Repertoires were sampled repeatedly over the course of chemoradiotherapy so that clonal expansion in the tumor microenvironment could be followed. Cut back by 6 bases and 6 bases, the V and J ends lie 7 bases apart. For CDR1 and CDR2, the germline V gene (reference sequence) lists MNHEY and SMNVEV. The CDR3, cysteine through phenylalanine, is 11 amino acids long. The retained sequence is limited to the CDR3, 33 bases, with the frame set at the first base. What the study reported, not specific to this receptor: The functional definition of HPV-specific T cells came from only a couple of HPV16-positive patients, and the survival association was reported for HPV16-positive patients. Improved recurrence-free survival in HPV16-positive patients was associated with expansion of HPV-responsive T cells during chemoradiotherapy. Expansion of candidate HPV-specific clones and E7-related TCR motifs was observed in the tumor microenvironment during treatment, whereas no such expansion was observed for non-HPV-specific T cells.

Receptor libraries were prepared by the immunoSEQ multiplex PCR assay. The table was pulled from immuneACCESS by TCRdb, which kept in-frame rearrangements only. Such tables lose some clones; where checked, under half of the loss comes from unresolved V genes, and the rest has no known cause. This sample holds about 5,000 clones; about 88% were observed only once. About 2.2% of the sample comes from the top ten. The rearrangement joined TRBV27 to TRBJ2-3; the D gene is unclear. The sample in question was tumor tissue, obtained from a patient who underwent chemoradiotherapy. The sequence derives from a human donor with HPV-associated anogenital cancer. In nucleotide form, the sequence is TGTGCCAGCAGCCACCTCGATACGCAGTATTTT. It specifies CASSHLDTQYF.